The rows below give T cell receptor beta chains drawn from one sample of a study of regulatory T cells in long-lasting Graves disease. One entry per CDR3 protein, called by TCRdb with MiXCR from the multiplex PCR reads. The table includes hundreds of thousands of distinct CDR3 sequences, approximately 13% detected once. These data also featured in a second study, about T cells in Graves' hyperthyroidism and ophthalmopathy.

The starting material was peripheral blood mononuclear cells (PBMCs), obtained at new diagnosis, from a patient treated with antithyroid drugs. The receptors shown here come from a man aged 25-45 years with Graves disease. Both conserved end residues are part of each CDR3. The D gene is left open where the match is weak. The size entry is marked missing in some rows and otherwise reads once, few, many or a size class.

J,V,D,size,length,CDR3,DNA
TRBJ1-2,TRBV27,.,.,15,CASSSRGRGNYGYTF,TGTGCCAGCAGTTCCCGCGGGCGCGGTAACTATGGCTACACCTTC
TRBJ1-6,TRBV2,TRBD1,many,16,CASSIIPGTGSSPLHF,TGTGCCAGCAGTATAATCCCCGGGACAGGGAGTTCACCCCTCCACTTT
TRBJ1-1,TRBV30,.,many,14,CAWSGNRAGTEAFF,TGTGCCTGGAGTGGAAACAGGGCGGGCACTGAAGCTTTCTTT
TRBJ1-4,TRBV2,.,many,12,CASRQDGEKLFF,TGTGCCAGCAGACAAGATGGTGAAAAACTGTTTTTT
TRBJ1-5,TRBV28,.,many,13,CASSRGIRQPQHF,TGTGCCAGCAGTAGGGGGATCCGCCAGCCCCAGCATTTT
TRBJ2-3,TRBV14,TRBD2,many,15,CASSQVLAGTDTQYF,TGTGCCAGCAGCCAAGTCTTAGCGGGAACAGATACGCAGTATTTT
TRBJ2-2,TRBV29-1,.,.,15,CSVEGVGGVTGELFF,TGCAGCGTTGAAGGTGTAGGGGGTGTTACCGGGGAGCTGTTTTTT
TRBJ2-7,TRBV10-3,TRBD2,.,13,CASKLAGNYEQYF,TGTGCCTCGAAACTAGCGGGAAACTACGAGCAGTACTTC
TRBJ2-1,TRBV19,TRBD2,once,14,CASSAGVPSNEQFF,TGTGCCAGTAGTGCGGGAGTTCCCTCCAATGAGCAGTTCTTC
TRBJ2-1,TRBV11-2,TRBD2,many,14,CASGYTSGSNQQFF,TGTGCCAGCGGCTATACTAGCGGGAGTAATCAGCAGTTCTTC
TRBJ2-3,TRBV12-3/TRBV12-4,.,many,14,CASSWSAGTDTQYF,TGTGCCAGCAGTTGGAGCGCTGGGACAGATACGCAGTATTTT
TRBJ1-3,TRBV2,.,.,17,CASSPITGRGPGNTIYF,TGTGCCAGCAGCCCTATCACGGGACGGGGACCTGGAAACACCATATATTTT
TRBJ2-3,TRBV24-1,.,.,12,CATSATGDTQYF,TGTGCCACCAGTGCTACGGGAGATACGCAGTATTTT
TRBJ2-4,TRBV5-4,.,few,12,CASSLGPDIQYF,TGTGCCAGCAGCTTGGGACCCGACATTCAGTACTTC
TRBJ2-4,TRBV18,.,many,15,CASSPRETAKNIQYF,TGTGCCAGCTCACCACGAGAAACAGCCAAAAACATTCAGTACTTC
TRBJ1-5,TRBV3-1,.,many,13,CASRGGSHQPQHF,TGTGCCAGCAGGGGAGGGAGTCATCAGCCCCAGCATTTT
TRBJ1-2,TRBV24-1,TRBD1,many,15,CATSDWDRSNYGYTF,TGTGCCACCAGTGACTGGGACAGGTCGAACTATGGCTACACCTTC
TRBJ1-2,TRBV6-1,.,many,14,CAGRVRGRGYGYTF,TGTGCCGGGAGGGTCAGAGGGCGCGGCTATGGCTACACCTTC
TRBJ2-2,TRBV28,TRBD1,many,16,CASSFMGQGNTGELFF,TGTGCCAGCAGTTTTATGGGACAGGGGAACACCGGGGAGCTGTTTTTT
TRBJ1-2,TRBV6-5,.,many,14,CASSFSADNYGYTF,TGTGCCAGCAGTTTTTCGGCGGATAACTATGGCTACACCTTC
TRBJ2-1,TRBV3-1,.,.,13,CASSQDPVDEQFF,TGTGCCAGCAGCCAAGATCCGGTGGATGAGCAGTTCTTC
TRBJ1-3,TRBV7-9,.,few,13,CASSFEQRNTIYF,TGTGCCAGCAGCTTCGAACAACGAAACACCATATATTTT
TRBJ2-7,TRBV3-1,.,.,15,CASSQEGGVSYEQYF,TGTGCCAGCAGCCAAGAAGGCGGGGTCTCCTACGAGCAGTACTTC
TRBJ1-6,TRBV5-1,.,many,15,CASSLRGLDNSPLHF,TGCGCCAGCAGCTTAAGGGGCCTAGATAATTCACCCCTCCACTTT
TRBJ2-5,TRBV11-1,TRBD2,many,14,CASRLAGDSETQYF,TGTGCCAGCAGACTAGCGGGAGACTCAGAGACCCAGTACTTC
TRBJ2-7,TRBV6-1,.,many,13,CASKATGRDEQYF,TGTGCCAGCAAGGCTACAGGGCGGGACGAGCAGTACTTC
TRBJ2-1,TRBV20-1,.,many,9,CSAAAGQFF,TGCAGTGCTGCGGCAGGGCAGTTCTTC
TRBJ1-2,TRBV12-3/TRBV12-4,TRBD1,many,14,CASSFGDRAHGYTF,TGTGCCAGCAGTTTTGGGGACAGGGCGCATGGCTACACCTTC
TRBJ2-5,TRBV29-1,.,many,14,CSVEVPGRQETQYF,TGCAGCGTTGAAGTACCGGGACGGCAAGAGACCCAGTACTTC
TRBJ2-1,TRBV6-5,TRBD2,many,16,CASSYGTSGRIDEQFF,TGTGCCAGCAGTTACGGGACTAGCGGGAGAATCGATGAGCAGTTCTTC
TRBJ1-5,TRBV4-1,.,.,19,CASSQRLGPGGQLHQPQHF,TGCGCCAGCAGCCAAAGATTGGGGCCGGGAGGGCAGCTCCATCAGCCCCAGCATTTT
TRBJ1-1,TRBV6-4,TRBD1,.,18,CASSPSPGQAKGDTEAFF,TGTGCCAGCAGCCCCTCGCCGGGACAGGCGAAGGGGGACACTGAAGCTTTCTTT
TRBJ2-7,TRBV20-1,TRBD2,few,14,CSARLAGVTYEQYF,TGCAGTGCTAGACTAGCGGGAGTCACCTACGAGCAGTACTTC